This entry lists 23 T cell receptor beta chains sequenced from one sample in a study of blood T cell repertoires in COVID-19. The repertoire was sequenced with immunoSEQ multiplex PCR; TCRdb's copy has only in-frame clones and lacks some. The repertoire consists of a few hundred thousand clones, with roughly 85% occurring once and the leading ten covering about 2.4%. The sample taken for sequencing was peripheral blood. These receptors all come from a woman aged 65 to 85 with COVID-19, enrolled during active disease.

J is TRBJ2-7 and V is TRBV7-8; tentatively, D is TRBD2 (5 bases). CDR3 size: 15 residues. V was trimmed by 1 base and J by 7 bases, leaving 17 bases between them. CDR1 is SGHVS, CDR2 FQNEAQ, per germline. The CDR3: CASSLVTPGGWEQYF. CDR3 bases: TGTGCCAGCAGCTTAGTGACCCCAGGCGGGTGGGAGCAGTACTTC.

This rearrangement joins TRBV15 to TRBJ2-3; D gene uncertain. CDR1 LNHNV and CDR2 YYDKDF come from the germline V gene (reference sequence). Trimming stripped 0 bases from V and 4 bases from J, with 11 bases between. There are 15 residues in the CDR3. This chain's CDR3 is CATSRDHHTADTQYF. CDR3 nucleotides: TGTGCCACCAGCAGAGATCATCATACGGCAGATACGCAGTATTTT.

Only a few counts were recorded for this clone. CDR3 in amino acids: CASSQAGVGTEAFF. CDR3 in DNA: TGTGCCAGCAGTCAGGCGGGGGTTGGCACTGAAGCTTTCTTT. The rearrangement uses TRBV6-2 or TRBV6-3 and TRBJ1-1, with D possibly being TRBD1 (5 bases). This CDR3 region has 14 residues. Trimming took 5 bases from V and 4 from J, leaving 14 bases between them. Germline V gene sequence: CDR1 MNHEY, CDR2 SVGEGT.

Turning to this clone: Distinct nucleotide sequences in the sample also encode this CDR3. The V call is TRBV7-3, the J call TRBJ1-6; unclear D gene. The CDR3 has 15 residues. The germline V gene encodes CDR1 SGHTA and CDR2 FQGTGA. Trimming left V 3 bases short and J 0 bases short, with 6 bases between. The CDR3 DNA sequence: TGTGCCAGCAGCTTGATGAGCTCCTATAATTCACCCCTCCACTTT. This sequence encodes CASSLMSSYNSPLHF.

This clone was detected once. The V gene is TRBV10-3, the J gene TRBJ1-6, with D perhaps TRBD1 (6 bases). V was cut by 3 bases and J by 7 bases, with 13 bases left in between. Germline values: CDR1 ENHRY, CDR2 SYGVKD. CDR3 length: 15 residues. The chain's CDR3 is CAISDMGALNSPLHF. The CDR3 DNA reads TGTGCCATCAGTGACATGGGGGCGTTAAATTCACCCCTCCACTTT.

This clone turned up a few times. V is TRBV2 and J is TRBJ2-7; a weak D match, TRBD2 (7 bases). CDR1 is SNHLY and CDR2 is FYNNEI in the germline V gene. V was shortened by 0 bases and J by 6 bases, with 9 bases between the two germline ends. The CDR3 covers 13 residues. The CDR3 region is CASSEAGGGEQYF. CDR3 nucleotide sequence: TGTGCCAGCAGTGAAGCAGGGGGGGGCGAGCAGTACTTC.

The rearrangement uses TRBV29-1 and TRBJ2-6; D not resolved. V was clipped by 5 bases and J by 2 bases, with 7 bases between them. Germline lookup yields CDR1 SQVTM and CDR2 ANQGSEA. This CDR3 has 13 residues. The CDR3 here is CSVLITGANVLTF. As DNA, the CDR3 is TGCAGCGTTTTAATAACTGGGGCCAACGTCCTGACTTTC.

This clone was seen a handful of times. The V gene is TRBV7-2, the J gene TRBJ2-3, with 8 bases fitting TRBD1. V lost 5 bases, J lost 5 bases, and 9 bases stayed unmatched. This CDR3 is 15 amino acids long. CDR1 is SGHTA and CDR2 is FQGNSA in the germline V gene. The CDR3 region is CASSTRQGSGDTQYF. DNA of the CDR3: TGTGCCAGCAGCACGCGACAGGGGAGCGGAGATACGCAGTATTTT.

In this sample, this clone turned up once. V is TRBV3-1 (or the pseudogene TRBV3-2) and J is TRBJ2-5, with D maybe TRBD2 (6 bases). V lost 3 bases to trimming and J lost 2 bases, with 16 bases between them. The V gene's germline CDR1 is LGHDT and CDR2 YNNKEL (reference sequence). The CDR3 covers 16 residues. The CDR3, as DNA: TGTGCCAGCAGCCAGGAGGGGCACTATTCGCAAGAGACCCAGTACTTC. This sequence encodes CASSQEGHYSQETQYF.

CDR3 nucleotide sequence: TGTGCCAGCAGCTTAGAACGGGGGACAGACGGCTACACCTTC. It is translated as CASSLERGTDGYTF. The gene calls are TRBV7-2 and TRBJ1-2; TRBD1 aligns across 7 bases. The V segment lost 1 base and the J segment 8 bases; nucleotides outside the gene matches: 7. CDR1 is SGHTA, CDR2 FQGNSA, per germline. There are 14 residues in the CDR3. The entire variable domain, with the rest obtained from reference TRBV7-2 and TRBJ1-2, is as follows: GAGVSQSPSNKVTEKGKDVELRCDPISGHTALYWYRQSLGQGLEFLIYFQGNSAPDKSGLPSDRFSAERTGGSVSTLTIQRTQQEDSAVYLCASSLERGTDGYTFGSGTRLTVV.

V gene TRBV20-1 combines with J gene TRBJ1-1, with unresolved D. Germline V CDR1 and CDR2: DFQATT, SNEGSKA (reference sequence). This CDR3 contains 11 residues. Trimming shortened V by 2 bases and J by 12 bases, and 13 bases separated the two germline ends. The CDR3 nucleotides are TGCAGTGCTAGACCGGACGGGGAAACTTTCTTT. It translates to CSARPDGETFF.

This chain links TRBV7-2 with TRBJ1-4; D gene uncertain. The germline V and J ends were trimmed by 7 bases and 8 bases, with 14 bases remaining between them. Germline V gives CDR1 SGHTA, CDR2 FQGNSA. This CDR3 spans 13 amino acids. CDR3 amino acids: CASTPGVEEKLFF. CDR3 bases: TGTGCCAGCACCCCCGGGGTGGAGGAAAAACTGTTTTTT.

This clone was found a few times. The chain combines TRBV5-1 with TRBJ2-7; 10 bases are shared with TRBD2. Trimming took 1 base from V and 3 from J; bases not matched to a gene: 4. Germline loops: CDR1 SGHRS, CDR2 YFSETQ. This CDR3 contains 15 residues. The CDR3 loop is CASSLTSGAYYEQYF. The CDR3 DNA sequence: TGCGCCAGCAGCTTGACTAGCGGGGCTTACTACGAGCAGTACTTC.

The chain uses TRBV15 and TRBJ1-6; a possible D gene is TRBD1 (6 bases). V was shortened by 3 bases and J by 8 bases, with 14 bases between the two germline ends. This CDR3 region has 15 residues. Germline V gene lookup returns CDR1 LNHNV and CDR2 YYDKDF (reference sequence). In DNA, the CDR3 is TGTGCCACCAGCAGCCGCGACAGGAGTTATTCACCCCTCCACTTT. Translated, it gives CATSSRDRSYSPLHF.

This sequence joins TRBV19 and TRBJ2-5, with 7 positions matching TRBD1. The CDR3 extends over 15 amino acids. Unmatched junction bases numbered 5, after V lost 3 bases and J lost 1 base. Germline loops: CDR1 LNHDA, CDR2 SQIVND (reference sequence). CDR3 DNA: TGTGCCAGTAGTATTGCAAGGACAGGCCAAGAGACCCAGTACTTC. It is translated as CASSIARTGQETQYF.

J is TRBJ1-6 and V is TRBV5-6; TRBD1 is a possible D gene (5 bases). Trimming cost V 6 bases and J 4 bases, with 11 bases left between them. This CDR3 contains 14 residues. Looked up from germline, CDR1 is SGHDT and CDR2 is YYEEEE. CDR3 nucleotides: TGTGCCAGCAACCAGGGATGGTATAATTCACCCCTCCACTTT. The encoded protein is CASNQGWYNSPLHF. Full variable domain (rest looked up from reference TRBV5-6 and TRBJ1-6): DAGVTQSPTHLIKTRGQQVTLRCSPKSGHDTVSWYQQALGQGPQFIFQYYEEEERQRGNFPDRFSGHQFPNYSSELNVNALLLGDSALYLCASNQGWYNSPLHFGNGTRLTVT.

V usage is TRBV7-9 and J usage is TRBJ1-1; 8 bases match TRBD1. V lost 7 bases, J lost 0 bases, and 16 bases stayed unmatched. The CDR3 is 18 amino acids. Germline CDR1 is SEHNR and CDR2 is FQNEAQ (reference sequence). DNA of the CDR3: TGTGCCAGCACCCGGGGACAGGTCCTCTCCCTTATGAACACTGAAGCTTTCTTT. Residues: CASTRGQVLSLMNTEAFF.

This clone has a handful of counts. V usage is TRBV7-2 and J usage is TRBJ1-4; TRBD1 agrees at 11 bases. CDR3 length equals 16 residues. The V segment lost 4 bases and the J segment 7 bases; nucleotides outside the gene matches: 8. Germline loops: CDR1 SGHTA, CDR2 FQGNSA. Here the CDR3 DNA reads TGTGCCAGCAGCTCCATACTGGGACAGGGGGGTGAAAAACTGTTTTTT. This sequence encodes CASSSILGQGGEKLFF.

This clone was found once. The chain is built from TRBV27 and TRBJ1-6, with a tentative D call TRBD1 (6 bases). In germline, CDR1 is MNHEY, CDR2 SMNVEV (reference sequence). With 5 bases removed from V and 7 bases from J, the gap between germline ends came to 15 bases. This CDR3 contains 15 residues. CDR3 protein: CASSPRGGLNSPLHF. The CDR3, as DNA: TGTGCCAGCAGTCCCCGCGGGGGCTTAAATTCACCCCTCCACTTT.

The chain uses TRBV6-6 and TRBJ1-2; unclear D gene. The germline V and J ends were trimmed by 0 bases and 6 bases, with 11 bases remaining between them. From germline, CDR1 is MNHNY and CDR2 SVGAGI (reference sequence). This CDR3 is 14 amino acids long. The CDR3 is CASSYSYSSDGYTF. In nucleotides, the CDR3 is TGTGCCAGCAGTTACTCGTACTCCTCGGATGGCTACACCTTC.

This clone appeared once. J is TRBJ2-7 and V is TRBV7-9; 13 bases match TRBD2. In germline, CDR1 is SEHNR, CDR2 FQNEAQ (reference sequence). The CDR3 is 14 residues long. V dropped 7 bases and J dropped 6; count of bases not matched to a gene: 6. The chain's CDR3 is CASTQGLAGVEQYF. In DNA form, the CDR3 reads TGTGCCAGCACCCAAGGACTAGCGGGAGTCGAGCAGTACTTC.

This rearrangement joins TRBV7-2 to TRBJ2-2; the match to TRBD2 covers 8 bases. Germline-derived CDR1 and CDR2 are SGHTA and FQGNSA. V was pared by 2 bases and J by 6 bases, with 5 bases of the junction left unmatched. This CDR3 is built from 15 residues. CDR3 protein: CASSLRLAISGELFF. The CDR3, as DNA: TGTGCCAGCAGCTTACGACTAGCGATTTCCGGGGAGCTGTTTTTT. The full variable domain, with the rest looked up from reference TRBV7-2 and TRBJ2-2, is GAGVSQSPSNKVTEKGKDVELRCDPISGHTALYWYRQSLGQGLEFLIYFQGNSAPDKSGLPSDRFSAERTGGSVSTLTIQRTQQEDSAVYLCASSLRLAISGELFFGEGSRLTVL.

The chain links TRBV27 to TRBJ1-2; 10 bases map to TRBD1. Germline V gene data show CDR1 as MNHEY and CDR2 as SMNVEV (reference sequence). This CDR3 region has 17 residues. V lost 5 bases to trimming and J lost 5 bases; unmatched junction nucleotides: 14. The CDR3 coding sequence is TGTGCCAGCAGTACCTGGACAGGGGGAGATCTTACATATGGCTACACCTTC. It specifies CASSTWTGGDLTYGYTF.